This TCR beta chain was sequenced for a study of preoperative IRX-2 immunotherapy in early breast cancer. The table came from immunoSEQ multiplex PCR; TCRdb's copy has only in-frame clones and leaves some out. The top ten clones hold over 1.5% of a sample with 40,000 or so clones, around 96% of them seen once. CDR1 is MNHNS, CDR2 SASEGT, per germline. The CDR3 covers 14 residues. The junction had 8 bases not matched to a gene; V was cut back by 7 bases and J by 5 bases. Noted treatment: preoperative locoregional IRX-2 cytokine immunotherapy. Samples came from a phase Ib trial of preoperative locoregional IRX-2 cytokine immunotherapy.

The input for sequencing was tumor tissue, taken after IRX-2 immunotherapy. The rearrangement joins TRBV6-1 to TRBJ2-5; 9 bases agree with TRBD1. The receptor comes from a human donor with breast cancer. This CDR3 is CASNPTGGSETQYF. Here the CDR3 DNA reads TGTGCCAGCAACCCTACAGGGGGCAGTGAGACCCAGTACTTC.